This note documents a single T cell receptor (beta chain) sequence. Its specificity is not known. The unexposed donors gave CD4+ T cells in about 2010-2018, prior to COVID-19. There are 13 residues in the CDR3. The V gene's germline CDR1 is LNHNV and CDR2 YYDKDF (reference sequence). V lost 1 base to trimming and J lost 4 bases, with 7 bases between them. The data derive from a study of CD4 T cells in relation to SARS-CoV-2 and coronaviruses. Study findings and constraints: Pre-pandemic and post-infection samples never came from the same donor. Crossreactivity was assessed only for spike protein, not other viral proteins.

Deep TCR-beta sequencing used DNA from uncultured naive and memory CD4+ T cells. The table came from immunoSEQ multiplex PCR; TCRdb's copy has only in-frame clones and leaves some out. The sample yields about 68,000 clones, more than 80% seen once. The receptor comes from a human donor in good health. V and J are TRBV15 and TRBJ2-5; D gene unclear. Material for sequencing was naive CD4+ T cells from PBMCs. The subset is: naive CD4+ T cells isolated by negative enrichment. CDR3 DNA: TGTGCCACCAGCAGAGGGCTTGCAGAGACCCAGTACTTC. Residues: CATSRGLAETQYF.